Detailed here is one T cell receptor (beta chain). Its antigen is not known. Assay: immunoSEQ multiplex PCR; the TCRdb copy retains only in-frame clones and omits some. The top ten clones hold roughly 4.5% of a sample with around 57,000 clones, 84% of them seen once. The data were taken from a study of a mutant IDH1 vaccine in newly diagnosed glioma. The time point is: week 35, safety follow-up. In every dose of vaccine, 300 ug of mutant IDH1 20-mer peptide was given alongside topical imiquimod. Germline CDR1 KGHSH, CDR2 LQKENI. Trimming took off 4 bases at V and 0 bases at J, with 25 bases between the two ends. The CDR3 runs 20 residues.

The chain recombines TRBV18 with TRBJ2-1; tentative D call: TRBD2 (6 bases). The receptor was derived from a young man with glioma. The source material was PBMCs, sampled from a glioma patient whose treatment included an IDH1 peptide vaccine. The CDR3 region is CASSLRSGTPDFSSYNEQFF. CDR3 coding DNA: TGTGCCAGCTCACTACGATCCGGGACTCCCGACTTTAGCTCCTACAATGAGCAGTTCTTC. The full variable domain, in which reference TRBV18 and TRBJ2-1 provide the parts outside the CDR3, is NAGVMQNPRHLVRRRGQEARLRCSPMKGHSHVYWYRQLPEEGLKFMVYLQKENIIDESGMPKERFSAEFPKEGPSILRIQQVVRGDSAAYFCASSLRSGTPDFSSYNEQFFGPGTRLTVL.